The 9 T cell receptor beta chains reported below all come from one sample, sequenced in a study of blood T cells in healthy people across ages. The use of a sample-barcoded 5' primer and a J-beta primer mix characterized a second PCR of roughly 7 to 12 cycles. MiXCR, run by TCRdb on the 5' RACE reads, gives a single entry per CDR3 protein. Counted here are about 670,000 distinct CDR3 sequences, roughly 43% occurring once; the ten biggest clones make up 30%. The sequenced sample consisted of blood. The receptors shown here come from a man at least 80 years old in good health.

The chain uses TRBV4-2 and TRBJ2-3, with 11 positions matching TRBD2. V was clipped by 1 base and J by 5 bases; unmatched bases: 2. Germline V gene data show CDR1 as LGHNA and CDR2 as YNFKEQ. The CDR3 length is 15 residues. CDR3 sequence: CASSQGLAGKDTQYF. In nucleotides, the CDR3 is TGTGCCAGCAGCCAAGGACTAGCGGGGAAAGATACGCAGTATTTT.

This clonotype has only a few counts. The chain recombines TRBV7-9 with TRBJ1-6, with 8 bases lining up with TRBD1. The CDR3 sequence is 14 residues long. CDR1 is SEHNR, CDR2 FQNEAQ, per germline (reference sequence). The DNA of the CDR3 is TGTGCAAGTATGAGACAGGGGCCTAATTCACCCCTCCACTTT. Translating it yields CASMRQGPNSPLHF.

V usage is TRBV7-8 and J usage is TRBJ2-1; tentatively, D is TRBD1 (6 bases). V was trimmed by 1 base and J by 2 bases, leaving 12 bases between them. This CDR3 has 16 residues. Germline-derived CDR1 and CDR2 are SGHVS and FQNEAQ. Here the CDR3 DNA reads TGTGCCAGCAGCTTAGGTTTAGGGACACCCTACAATGAGCAGTTCTTC. It encodes CASSLGLGTPYNEQFF.

Regarding this clonotype: Possible read error: a much larger clone is one base away. J is TRBJ2-1 and V is TRBV28; D gene uncertain. Germline V gene data show CDR1 as MDHEN and CDR2 as SYDVKM. There are 16 residues in the CDR3. The CDR3 sequence: CASSRRPAQIYNVQFF. The CDR3 bases are TGTGCCAGCAGTCGCCGCCCAGCGCAAATTTACAATGTGCAGTTCTTC.

The chain carries TRBV4-2 and TRBJ2-3, with 9 bases matching TRBD2. Trimming removed 4 bases from V and 4 bases from J; junction bases left unmatched: 12. Germline assignment: CDR1 LGHNA and CDR2 YNFKEQ. The CDR3 loop spans 17 amino acids. CDR3 in DNA: TGTGCCAGCAGCCCGCCTTGGCGGGGGGGCCGCCCAGATACGCAGTATTTT. This encodes CASSPPWRGGRPDTQYF.

This clonotype was seen repeatedly, ten times or more. The chain links TRBV12-3 or TRBV12-4 to TRBJ2-5; TRBD2 matches 11 bases. After removal of 3 bases from V and 3 bases from J, the junction contained 0 bases not matched to a gene. The CDR3 totals 14 residues. The CDR3 DNA is TGTGCCAGCAGTTTTAGCGGGGGGGAAGAGACCCAGTACTTC. Protein product: CASSFSGGEETQYF.

The genes are TRBV20-1 and TRBJ2-1; TRBD2 agrees at 7 bases. V was pared by 6 bases and J by 4 bases, with 9 bases of the junction left unmatched. The CDR3 is made up of 14 amino acids. Germline assignment: CDR1 DFQATT and CDR2 SNEGSKA (reference sequence). CDR3 DNA sequence: TGCAGTGCCATTTCTAGCGGCTTATACAATGAGCAGTTCTTC. This encodes CSAISSGLYNEQFF.

This clonotype was recorded many times. This chain uses TRBV4-2 with TRBJ2-7; D perhaps matches TRBD1 (6 bases). The end of the DNA fits TRBJ2-5 better, so the J call may be wrong. The CDR3 has 15 amino acids. Germline V CDR1 and CDR2: LGHNA, YNFKEQ. In DNA form, the CDR3 reads TGTGCCAGCAGCCAAGATCAACAGGGTGTCGGGACCCAGTACTTC. Protein: CASSQDQQGVGTQYF.

The chain is built from TRBV6-2 or TRBV6-3 and TRBJ2-7; D is possibly TRBD1 (6 bases). Trimming stripped 2 bases from V and 7 bases from J, with 15 bases between. The germline CDR1 and CDR2 sequences are MNHEY and SVGEGT. The CDR3 is 14 residues long. Here the CDR3 reads CASSYGGTYNEQYF. The CDR3 DNA follows: TGTGCCAGCAGTTACGGGGGCACTTACAATGAGCAGTACTTC.